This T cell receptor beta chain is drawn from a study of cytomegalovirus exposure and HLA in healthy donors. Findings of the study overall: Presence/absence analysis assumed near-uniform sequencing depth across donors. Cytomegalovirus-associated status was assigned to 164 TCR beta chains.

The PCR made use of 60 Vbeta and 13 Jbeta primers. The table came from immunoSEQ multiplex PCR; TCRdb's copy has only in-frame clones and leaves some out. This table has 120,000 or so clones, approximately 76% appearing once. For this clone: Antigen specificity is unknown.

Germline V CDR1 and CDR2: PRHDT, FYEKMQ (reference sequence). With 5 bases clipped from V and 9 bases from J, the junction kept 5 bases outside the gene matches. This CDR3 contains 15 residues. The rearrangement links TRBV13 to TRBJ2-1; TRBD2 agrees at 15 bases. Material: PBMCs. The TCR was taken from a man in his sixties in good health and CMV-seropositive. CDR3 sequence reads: CASSPGLAGGLEQFF. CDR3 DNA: TGTGCCAGCAGCCCAGGACTAGCGGGGGGGCTTGAGCAGTTCTTC.